The 14 T cell receptor beta chains below all came from one sample that was sequenced in a study of vaccination and CD4 T cells after COVID-19 (dated by TCRdb to the early 2020s). The treatment or condition label corresponds to: approximately 10-day PBMC culture with coronavirus spike peptide pools or control peptides (ViraFEST assay). The library relied on PCR. Instrument used: Illumina iSeq 100. DNA from cultured CD4+ T cells underwent TCR sequencing with the Oncomine TCR Beta short-read assay at the Johns Hopkins FTIC core. TCRdb reprocessed the public reads (quality trimming at Q25 with fastp, clone calling with MiXCR) and kept in-frame beta chains. Each entry is one CDR3 protein sequence, shown with its most common DNA and genes. In all, the sample holds about 14,000 distinct CDR3 sequences, and over 60% of those were seen once. 6.5% to 9% of the sample rests with the top ten. These TCRs' antigens remain unknown.

The material sequenced was CD4+ T cells from blood, cultured in vitro. The source is a human donor who had recovered from COVID-19.

About this clonotype itself: At one boundary the junction diverges from the germline segment, which might be a read error. J is TRBJ2-7 and V is TRBV19, with TRBD2 matching 11 bases. Germline values: CDR1 LNHDA, CDR2 SQIVND (reference sequence). CDR3 length: 14 residues. The CDR3 loop reads CASSALPGLAEAQF. The CDR3 bases are TGTGCCAGTAGTGCCCTACCGGGACTAGCGGAGGCCCAGTTC.

The V call is TRBV24-1, the J call TRBJ1-2, with a possible D match to TRBD1 (6 bases). The CDR3 contains 13 residues. The germline V gene encodes CDR1 KGHDR and CDR2 SFDVKD. Trimming shortened V by 7 bases and J by 7 bases, and 15 bases separated the two germline ends. As DNA, the CDR3 is TGTGCCACCAGATCAGGGGCGTATGGTGGCTACACCTTC. This encodes CATRSGAYGGYTF.

This rearrangement joins TRBV7-8 to TRBJ2-3; D possibly corresponds to TRBD2 (7 bases). The V gene's germline CDR1 is SGHVS and CDR2 FQNEAQ. V was shortened by 6 bases and J by 2 bases, with 12 bases between the two germline ends. This CDR3 spans 14 amino acids. The CDR3 sequence is CASRGGRVTDTQYF. CDR3 bases: TGTGCCAGCAGGGGGGGGCGCGTCACAGATACGCAGTATTTT.

This clonotype was detected once. V is TRBV6-1 and J is TRBJ2-5, with a weak D call TRBD1 (6 bases). The CDR3 loop spans 14 amino acids. Germline V CDR1 and CDR2: MNHNS, SASEGT. The V end lost 6 bases, the J end lost 5 bases, and 16 bases lay between the germline ends. CDR3 bases: TGTGCCAGCAGCCTACAAACAGGGATGGAGACCCAGTACTTC. Its protein product is CASSLQTGMETQYF.

This clonotype was seen more than once but under ten times. The rearrangement uses TRBV20-1 and TRBJ2-3; D unresolved. Germline V gives CDR1 DFQATT, CDR2 SNEGSKA (reference sequence). V gave up 2 bases and J gave up 3 bases, with 6 bases separating them. The CDR3 is made up of 12 amino acids. Here the CDR3 reads CSARLGTDTQYF. DNA for the CDR3: TGCAGTGCTAGACTAGGAACAGATACGCAGTATTTT.

This sequence joins TRBV6-1 and TRBJ1-5; the D gene is possibly TRBD1 (5 bases). The CDR3 extends over 17 amino acids. V lost 2 bases to trimming and J lost 1 base, with 15 bases between them. CDR1 MNHNS and CDR2 SASEGT come from the germline V gene. The CDR3 is CASSEPPGTKSNQPQHF. DNA of the CDR3: TGTGCCAGCAGTGAACCCCCCGGGACCAAGAGCAATCAGCCCCAGCATTTT.

The rearrangement links TRBV20-1 to TRBJ2-1; 8 bases fit TRBD1. The CDR3 loop spans 14 amino acids. J lost 6 bases, V lost 6 bases, and 10 bases had no gene match. The germline V gene encodes CDR1 DFQATT and CDR2 SNEGSKA (reference sequence). CDR3 coding DNA: TGCAGTGCCTCAACGGACAGGGTAGGCAATGAGCAGTTCTTC. It is translated as CSASTDRVGNEQFF.

This chain connects TRBV7-2 to TRBJ2-5; possibly TRBD2 for D (5 bases). There are 14 residues in the CDR3. The germline V and J ends were trimmed by 5 bases and 4 bases, with 14 bases remaining between them. CDR1 SGHTA and CDR2 FQGNSA come from the germline V gene. For the CDR3, the DNA is TGTGCCAGCAGCAAGGAGGTGGGTTCAGAGACCCAGTACTTC. The encoded protein is CASSKEVGSETQYF.

DNA for the CDR3: TGTGCCAGCAGCCTCCGCGCGGGAGCCTACGAGCAGTACTTC. Its protein product is CASSLRAGAYEQYF. V and J are TRBV27 and TRBJ2-7, with 7 nucleotides matching TRBD2. Losses at the gene ends were 6 bases for V and 2 bases for J; bases not matched to a gene: 7. The CDR3 is 14 residues long. Germline values: CDR1 MNHEY, CDR2 SMNVEV (reference sequence).

This chain links TRBV12-3 or TRBV12-4 with TRBJ1-1; no reliable D call. V lost 3 bases to trimming and J lost 0 bases, with 8 bases between them. This CDR3 is 14 amino acids long. The CDR3 protein is CASSFDEVNTEAFF. The CDR3 DNA is TGTGCCAGCAGTTTCGATGAAGTGAACACTGAAGCTTTCTTT.

The chain joins TRBV7-2 to TRBJ2-1; 7 bases agree with TRBD2. This CDR3 region has 14 residues. Per the germline V gene, CDR1 is SGHTA and CDR2 is FQGNSA. The V and J ends lost 4 bases and 9 bases, in that order; junction bases with no gene match: 9. CDR3 DNA sequence: TGTGCCAGCAGCTACGGACTAGGCGAAAGTGAGCAGTTCTTC. It translates to CASSYGLGESEQFF.

This clonotype came up a few times. The gene calls are TRBV2 and TRBJ1-5; 11 nucleotides align to TRBD1. Germline values: CDR1 SNHLY, CDR2 FYNNEI. Trimming removed 4 bases from V and 5 bases from J; junction bases left unmatched: 4. The CDR3 contains 15 residues. The CDR3 reads CASSGTGGAYQPQHF. DNA of the CDR3: TGTGCCAGCAGTGGGACAGGGGGCGCTTATCAGCCCCAGCATTTT.

The chain is built from TRBV20-1 and TRBJ1-1; maybe TRBD1 (5 bases). The germline CDR1 and CDR2 sequences are DFQATT and SNEGSKA (reference sequence). The CDR3 is made up of 15 amino acids. V lost 0 bases, J lost 3 bases, and 14 bases lay in between. The CDR3 DNA reads as TGCAGTGCTAGAGATCTTAGGGGTGGGGACACTGAAGCTTTCTTT. Protein product: CSARDLRGGDTEAFF.

In its sample, this clonotype ranks as large. The chain has TRBV7-8 and TRBJ1-2, with D possibly matching TRBD1 (5 bases). The CDR3 runs 16 residues. In germline, CDR1 is SGHVS, CDR2 FQNEAQ. With 1 base removed from V and 5 bases from J, the gap between germline ends came to 17 bases. This CDR3 is CASSLDQGLMGYGYTF. CDR3 nucleotide sequence: TGTGCCAGCAGCTTAGATCAGGGCTTGATGGGTTATGGCTACACCTTC.